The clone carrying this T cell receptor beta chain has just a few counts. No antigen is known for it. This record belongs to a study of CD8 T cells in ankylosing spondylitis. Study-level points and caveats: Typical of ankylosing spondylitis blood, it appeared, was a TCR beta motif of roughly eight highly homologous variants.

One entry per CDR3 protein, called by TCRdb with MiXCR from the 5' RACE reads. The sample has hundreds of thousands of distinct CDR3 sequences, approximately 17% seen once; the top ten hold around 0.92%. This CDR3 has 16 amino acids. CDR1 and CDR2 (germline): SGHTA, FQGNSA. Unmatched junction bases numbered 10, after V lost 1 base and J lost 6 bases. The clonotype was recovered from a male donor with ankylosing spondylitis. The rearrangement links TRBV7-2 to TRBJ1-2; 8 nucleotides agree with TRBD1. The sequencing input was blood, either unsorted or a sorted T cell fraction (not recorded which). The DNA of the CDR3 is TGTGCCAGCAGCTTAGGGCGGGACAGGTGGTTGAATGGCTACACCTTC. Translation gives CASSLGRDRWLNGYTF.